Sequencing of this T cell receptor beta chain was carried out in a study of cytomegalovirus exposure and HLA in healthy donors. Whole-study results and caveats: Earlier analysis looked at TCR beta V segments, and most were productive about 90% or about 30% of the time.

J lost 8 bases, V lost 6 bases, and 2 bases had no gene match. CDR1 and CDR2 (germline): MNHEY, SVGAGI. The CDR3 contains 12 residues. To note about this clone: Its antigen is unidentified.

Primers included in the PCR were 60 Vbeta and 13 Jbeta primers. The assay was immunoSEQ multiplex PCR, and TCRdb's table has in-frame clones only and misses some. In total, the table holds about 200,000 clones. The rearrangement links TRBV6-5 to TRBJ1-2, with 11 nucleotides matching TRBD1. Sequencing was carried out using PBMCs. The receptor comes from a man younger than 45 in good health and CMV-seronegative. The CDR3 bases are TGTGCCAGCAGGGGACAGGGGGACGGCTACACCTTC. This codes for CASRGQGDGYTF.